This TCR beta chain comes out of a study of vaccination and CD4 T cells after COVID-19. There are a few counts of this clonotype. Its target is not known. General observations from the study: Recorded median SARS-CoV-2-reactive clonotype numbers increased from about 20 to 38 without reaching significance. Looking at convalescent patients, 304 of their 307 vaccine-specific clones were spike mono-reactive.

The Oncomine TCR Beta short-read assay sequenced DNA from cultured CD4+ T cells. TCRdb re-called the PCR reads with MiXCR, one entry per CDR3 protein. The sample contains just over 14,000 distinct CDR3 sequences, roughly half of which appear only once. The treatment denotes: roughly ten-day PBMC culture with coronavirus spike peptide pools or control peptides (ViraFEST assay). Germline CDR1 LNHDA, CDR2 SQIVND (reference sequence). This CDR3 has 14 amino acids. V dropped 7 bases and J dropped 4 bases, with 16 bases sitting between them. The receptor was isolated from a human donor who had recovered from COVID-19. The gene calls are TRBV19 and TRBJ1-2, with D possibly being TRBD1 (6 bases). Specimen: CD4+ T cells from blood, cultured in vitro. The CDR3 DNA follows: TGTGCCAGTACCCAAAGTGGGGGCGGCTATGGCTACACCTTC. It is translated as CASTQSGGGYGYTF.